This T cell receptor (beta chain) was found in a study of blood T cells in healthy people across ages. The study's findings and limits: More naive CD4+ cells and higher diversity were found in long-lived than in aged donors.

Then a second PCR, running about 6 to 11 cycles, was carried out with a sample-barcoded 5' primer and a J-beta primer mix. Using its own MiXCR run on the 5' RACE reads, TCRdb lists one record per CDR3 protein. Among 950,000 to 1,200,000 distinct CDR3 sequences listed, roughly two fifths were seen once. Comment on this clonotype: Its target is unknown.

The sequence was obtained from a man younger than 30 in good health. The sequencing sample was made of blood.

CDR3 loop: CASSLQASGVSGELFF. The CDR3 DNA follows: TGTGCCAGCAGCTTGCAGGCTAGCGGGGTTTCCGGGGAGCTGTTTTTT. This chain joins TRBV5-4 and TRBJ2-2, with 9 bases that match TRBD2. Germline V gene sequence: CDR1 SGHNT, CDR2 YYREEE (reference sequence). Germline trimming cut 1 base from V and 6 bases from J; bases unmatched to any gene: 7. CDR3 length equals 16 residues. Variable domain in full (rest from reference TRBV5-4 and TRBJ2-2): ETGVTQSPTHLIKTRGQQVTLRCSSQSGHNTVSWYQQALGQGPQFIFQYYREEENGRGNFPPRFSGLQFPNYSSELNVNALELDDSALYLCASSLQASGVSGELFFGEGSRLTVL.